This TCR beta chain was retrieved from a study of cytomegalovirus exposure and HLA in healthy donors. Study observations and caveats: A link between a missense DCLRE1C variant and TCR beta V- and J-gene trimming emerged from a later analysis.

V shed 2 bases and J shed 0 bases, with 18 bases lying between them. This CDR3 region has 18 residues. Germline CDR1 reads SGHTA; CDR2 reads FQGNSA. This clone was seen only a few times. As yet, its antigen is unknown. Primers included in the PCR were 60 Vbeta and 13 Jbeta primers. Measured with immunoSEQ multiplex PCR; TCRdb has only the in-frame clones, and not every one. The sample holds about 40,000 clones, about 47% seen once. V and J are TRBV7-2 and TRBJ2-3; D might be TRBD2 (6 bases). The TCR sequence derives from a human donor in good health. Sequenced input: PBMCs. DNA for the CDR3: TGTGCCAGCAGCTTACTTGGGAGGCTAGCGAGTAGCACAGATACGCAGTATTTT. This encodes CASSLLGRLASSTDTQYF.